Sequencing of this TCR beta chain was carried out in a study of T cell responses to AZD1222 COVID-19 vaccine. Profiled with immunoSEQ multiplex PCR; TCRdb holds only in-frame clones, not every one. The table shows about 140,000 clones, with roughly 90% occurring only once. Germline V gene sequence: CDR1 LGHDT, CDR2 YNNKEL (reference sequence). This CDR3 spans 13 amino acids. V shed 1 base and J shed 6 bases, with 7 bases lying between them. This receptor was obtained from an adult in good health. The chain joins TRBV3-1 (or the pseudogene TRBV3-2) to TRBJ1-5; a possible D gene is TRBD1 (5 bases). The sequences come from peripheral blood, collected on day 0 of AZD1222 vaccination. The CDR3 region is CASSQAGFQPQHF. CDR3 bases: TGTGCCAGCAGCCAAGCAGGGTTTCAGCCCCAGCATTTT.